This T cell receptor beta chain emerged from a study of shared clonotypes between healthy human individuals (dated by TCRdb to 2020 to 2022). Background on the whole study: The cohort comprised two women and three men aged 18 to 49 years. For each donor, CD4 naive and CD4 memory were each given three plates, CD8 naive was given two plates, and CD8 memory was given one plate. The study deeply sequenced blood TCR repertoires of roughly five healthy adults to estimate repertoire size and the extent of clonotype sharing between individuals. To increase sequencing depth and limit assay-specific biases, different laboratories used diverse techniques to prepare libraries and sequence TCR repertoires. Between about 0.8 and 9 billion PBMCs per donor were obtained by leukapheresis. Beyond this particular receptor, the publication reports: Pairwise subsampling led to the expectation that sequencing depth would affect the degree of clonotype sharing among donors. Across four donors, approximately 5% of naive CD4, roughly 3.4% of naive CD8, around 2.5% of memory CD4, and approximately 0.42% of memory CD8 clonotypes were shared. Because the study included only a small number of donors, the genetic and exposure-history diversity represented was limited. Estimated clonotype richness was generally larger for naive than for memory subsets. Sampling was restricted to blood, and TCR repertoires in tissues likely differ from the TCR repertoires found in blood. Even with the large sequencing depth, rarefaction of the sorted-subset datasets indicated that sequencing was incomplete. Clonotypes shared by all four sorted-subset donors showed higher generation probabilities than non-shared clonotypes.

Using the deep immunoSEQ assay, TCR CDR3 regions were amplified from genomic DNA by multiplex PCR. Genomic DNA extracted from each cell subset was distributed evenly over all wells of several immunoSEQ 96-well plates, and each plate served as one replicate. For sorted subsets, around 0.2 ug of genomic DNA, equivalent to some 33,000 T cell genomes, went into each replicate PCR. Purified libraries were quantified with a Qubit 3.0 fluorometer, sized on a Bioanalyzer 2100, and re-quantified with the KAPA Library Quantification kit. A separate single-read 150-cycle Illumina NextSeq 550 flow cell was used to sequence each immunoSEQ 96-well plate. As for the authors' bioinformatics: Because the immunoSEQ output included only junctional sequences and no quality scores, the filtering could not be the same as the filtering used for full-length reads. To assign V/J genes and CDR3, sequences were annotated against IMGT germline references using PyIR, a Python wrapper for IgBLAST v1.9. Reads were removed for weak V/J assignments (E-value above 1e-6), missing CDR3, stop codons, out-of-frame junctions, or ambiguous translated residues. V3J clonotypes were defined as sequences sharing an identical inferred V gene, J gene, and CDR3 amino acid sequence. Percentage overlap between repertoires was computed as shared unique clonotypes divided by the size of the smaller repertoire. Richness of each repertoire was evaluated using RTK rarefaction, the Chao1 estimator, and Recon v2.1 estimates of unobserved clonotypes. OLGA was used to compute generation probabilities for all TCRbeta clonotypes that the gDNA method yielded from a handful of donors. Sourced from immuneACCESS, this table was stored by TCRdb with only in-frame sequences that have V and J called. A share of the clones is absent; for the studies checked, an unresolved V gene accounts for under half, and the remainder has no known explanation. V, J and clone size derive from that table, while D and trimming were established from the DNA sequence. A total of more than 550,000 clones appear in this sample, 92% of them only once. Of the sample, nearly 25% falls within the top ten clones.

Of note for this clone: Its specific antigen is unknown. Per-base quality was not reported, and no clone a single base away is much larger than it. This same CDR3 is encoded by further DNA sequences in the sample.

CD8 naive samples consisted of CD45RO-negative cells that were positively selected for CCR7, yielding a CD45RA+CCR7+ population without TemRA cells. Donors were healthy HIV-negative adults with no recently reported acute infections or vaccinations. Every donor was a Caucasian adult living in Nashville, Tennessee, USA. Blood was collected by leukapheresis, and PBMCs were isolated by Ficoll-Histopaque density gradient centrifugation and then cryopreserved in liquid nitrogen vapor phase. Analytical flow cytometry was used to check the purity and quantity of every magnetically sorted T cell population. From each sorted fraction, genomic DNA was isolated and quantified by UV absorbance on a Nanodrop 2000c. The specimen sequenced was naive CD8+ T cells sorted from blood. Interpreted using the paper, the cell subset or site label stands for: CD45RA+CCR7+. The TCR comes from a man aged 25-45 years in good health.

In nucleotides, the sequence is TGTGCCAGCAGCTTAGCCCCCAGCTCCTACAATGAGCAGTTCTTC. Its protein product is CASSLAPSSYNEQFF. The V and J segments used are TRBV7-9 and TRBJ2-1; the D gene identity is not certain. V was cut back by 0 bases and J by 0 bases, leaving a gap of 6 bases between them. CDR3 length: 15 amino acids, cysteine to phenylalanine. Solely the CDR3 DNA is kept, with 45 bases framed from the first base. As encoded in the germline V gene (reference sequence), CDR1 is SEHNR while CDR2 is FQNEAQ.